In its sample, the clone carrying this TCR beta chain was seen many times. What it binds is not known. The sample originates from a study of identical twins. Study-level results: Memory repertoires showed no such pattern, whereas abundant cord blood beta clonotypes carried fewer insertions.

Addition of a universal primer site occurred through template switching, and cDNA carried unique molecular identifiers. TCRdb passed the 5' RACE reads through MiXCR, listing each CDR3 protein once. Counted here are about 290,000 distinct CDR3 sequences, roughly 10% occurring once; the ten biggest clones make up 5.5% to 9%. Trimming took off 0 bases at V and 3 bases at J, with 12 bases between the two ends. The CDR3 spans 16 residues. In germline, CDR1 is SGHDT, CDR2 YYEEEE. These data are also associated with another study on yellow fever vaccine responses in identical twins. That source adds: Twins reportedly mounted vaccine T cell responses that seemed partly convergent, partly personalized.

The chain couples TRBV5-6 to TRBJ2-2; D possibly corresponds to TRBD2 (6 bases). This TCR was recovered from a woman under 30 in good health. The specimen was CD8+ T cells sorted from blood. The CDR3: CASSLVVGDYTGELFF. CDR3 nucleotide sequence: TGTGCCAGCAGCTTGGTGGTAGGGGACTACACCGGGGAGCTGTTTTTT.